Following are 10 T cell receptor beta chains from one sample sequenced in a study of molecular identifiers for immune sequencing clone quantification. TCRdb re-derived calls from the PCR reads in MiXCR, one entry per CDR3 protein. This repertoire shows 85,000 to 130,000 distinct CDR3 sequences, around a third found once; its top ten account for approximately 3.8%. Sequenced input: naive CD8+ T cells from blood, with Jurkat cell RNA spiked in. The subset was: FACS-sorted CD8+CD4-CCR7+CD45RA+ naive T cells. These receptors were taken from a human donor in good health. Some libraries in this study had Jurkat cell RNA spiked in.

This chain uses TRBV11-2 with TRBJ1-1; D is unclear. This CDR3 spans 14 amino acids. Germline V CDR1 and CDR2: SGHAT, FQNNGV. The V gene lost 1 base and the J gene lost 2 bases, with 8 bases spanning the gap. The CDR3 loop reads CASSLGPGNTEAFF. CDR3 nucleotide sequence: TGTGCCAGCAGCTTAGGGCCGGGAAACACTGAAGCTTTCTTT.

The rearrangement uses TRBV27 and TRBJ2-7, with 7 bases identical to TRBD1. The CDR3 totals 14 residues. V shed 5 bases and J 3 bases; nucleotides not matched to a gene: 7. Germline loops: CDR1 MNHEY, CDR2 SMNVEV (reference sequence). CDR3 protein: CASSLGTANYEQYF. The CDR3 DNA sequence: TGTGCCAGCAGTCTCGGGACAGCAAACTACGAGCAGTACTTC.

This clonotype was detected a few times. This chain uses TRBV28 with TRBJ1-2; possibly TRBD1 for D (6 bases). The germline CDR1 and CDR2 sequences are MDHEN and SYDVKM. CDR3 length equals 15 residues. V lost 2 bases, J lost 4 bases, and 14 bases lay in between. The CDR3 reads CASSLSPDRSYGYTF. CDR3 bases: TGTGCCAGCAGTTTAAGCCCCGACAGGAGCTATGGCTACACCTTC.

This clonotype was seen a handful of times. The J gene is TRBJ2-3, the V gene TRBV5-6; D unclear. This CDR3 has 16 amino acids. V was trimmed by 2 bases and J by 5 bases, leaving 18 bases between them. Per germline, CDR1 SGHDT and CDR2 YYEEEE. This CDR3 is CASSFGSGLYLDTQYF. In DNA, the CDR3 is TGTGCCAGCAGCTTCGGGTCCGGGCTCTACCTAGATACGCAGTATTTT.

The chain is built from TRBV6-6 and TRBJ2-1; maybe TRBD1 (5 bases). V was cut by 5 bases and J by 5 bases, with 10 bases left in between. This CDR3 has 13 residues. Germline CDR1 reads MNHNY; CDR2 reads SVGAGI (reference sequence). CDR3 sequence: CASSQRRDNEQFF. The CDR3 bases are TGTGCCAGCAGTCAGCGCAGGGACAATGAGCAGTTCTTC.

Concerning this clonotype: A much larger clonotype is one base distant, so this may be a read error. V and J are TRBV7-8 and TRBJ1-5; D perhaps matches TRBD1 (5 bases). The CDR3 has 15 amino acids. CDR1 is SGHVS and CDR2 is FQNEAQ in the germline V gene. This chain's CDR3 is CACSLASRGNQPQHF. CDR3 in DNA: TGTGCCTGCAGCTTAGCCTCCCGGGGGAATCAGCCCCAGCATTTT.

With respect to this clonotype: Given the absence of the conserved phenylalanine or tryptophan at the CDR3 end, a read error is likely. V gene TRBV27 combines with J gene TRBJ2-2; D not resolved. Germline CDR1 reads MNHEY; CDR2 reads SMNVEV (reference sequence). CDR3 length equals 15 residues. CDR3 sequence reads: CASTLLPPSTGELFI. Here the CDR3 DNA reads TGTGCCAGCACTTTACTCCCCCCCAGCACCGGGGAGCTGTTTATT.

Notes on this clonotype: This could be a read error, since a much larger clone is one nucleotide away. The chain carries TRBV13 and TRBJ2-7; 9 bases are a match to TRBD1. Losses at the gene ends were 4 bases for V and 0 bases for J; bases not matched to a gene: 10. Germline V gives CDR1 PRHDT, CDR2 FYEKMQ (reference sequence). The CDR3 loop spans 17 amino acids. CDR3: CASSSLTGGPASYEQYF. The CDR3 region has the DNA TGTGCCAGCAGCTCGCTAACAGGGGGCCCGGCCTCCTACGAGCAGTACTTC. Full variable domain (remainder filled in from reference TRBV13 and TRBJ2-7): AAGVIQSPRHLIKEKRETATLKCYPIPRHDTVYWYQQGPGQDPQFLISFYEKMQSDKGSIPDRFSAQQFSDYHSELNMSSLELGDSALYFCASSSLTGGPASYEQYFGPGTRLTVT.

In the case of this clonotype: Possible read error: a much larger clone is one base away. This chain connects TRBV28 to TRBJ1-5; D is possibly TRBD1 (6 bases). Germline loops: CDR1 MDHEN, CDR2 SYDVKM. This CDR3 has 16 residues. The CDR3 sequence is CASSTFRGHSNQPQQF. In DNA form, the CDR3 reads TGTGCCAGCAGTACCTTCAGGGGTCATAGCAATCAGCCCCAGCAATTT.

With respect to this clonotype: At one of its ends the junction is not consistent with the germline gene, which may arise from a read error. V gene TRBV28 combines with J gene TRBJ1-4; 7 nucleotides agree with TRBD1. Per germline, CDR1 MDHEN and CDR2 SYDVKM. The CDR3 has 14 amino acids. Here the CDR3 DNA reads TGTGCCGGCAGTTTCGACAGGGTGGGCGAAAAACTGTTTTTT. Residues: CAGSFDRVGEKLFF.